What follows describes a single TCR beta chain. This sample was included in a study of blood T cell repertoires in COVID-19. About the study: Specimens from acute and convalescent COVID-19 originated in the United States, Italy and Spain. In each case, the material was cDNA or gDNA derived from T cells, B-cell-depleted T cells, or PBMCs.

Original handling: Cell counts per sample came from amplifying reference gene primers. Libraries were prepared by immunoSEQ multiplex PCR; TCRdb keeps only in-frame clonotypes and omits some of them. D and trimming were read from the DNA, whereas the V and J calls and clone size are those reported in that table. The table records about 310,000 clones, about 90% of them present only once. The V gene's germline CDR1 is SQVTM and CDR2 ANQGSEA. The CDR3 spans 13 residues. The V end lost 4 bases, the J end lost 0 bases, and 9 bases lay between the germline ends. The gene calls are TRBV29-1 and TRBJ1-1; D uncertain. This receptor was obtained from a woman younger than 30 with acute COVID-19. Sequencing was done on a sample of PBMCs or T cells enriched from blood (not recorded which). CDR3 sequence reads: CSVGRKLNTEAFF. The DNA of the CDR3 is TGCAGCGTTGGGAGGAAGCTGAACACTGAAGCTTTCTTT.